The 31 T cell receptor beta chains listed next were all sequenced from one sample in a study of cytomegalovirus exposure and HLA in healthy donors. TCRdb's copy holds only in-frame clones and misses some; the assay was immunoSEQ multiplex PCR. The data show about 150,000 clones, roughly nine tenths seen once. The sample comprised PBMCs. The receptors come from a woman between 18 and 30 years old in good health and CMV-seropositive.

The gene calls are TRBV5-5 and TRBJ2-1; 10 nucleotides align to TRBD2. The CDR3 totals 17 residues. The trim removed 4 bases at V and 0 bases at J, leaving 7 bases unmatched. From germline, CDR1 is SGHKS and CDR2 YYEKEE (reference sequence). CDR3 DNA: TGTGCCAGCAGCACCGGGACTAGCGAGAGCTCCTACAATGAGCAGTTCTTC. Protein: CASSTGTSESSYNEQFF. The complete variable domain, with remaining parts taken from reference TRBV5-5 and TRBJ2-1, reads DAGVTQSPTHLIKTRGQQVTLRCSPISGHKSVSWYQQVLGQGPQFIFQYYEKEERGRGNFPDRFSARQFPNYSSELNVNALLLGDSALYLCASSTGTSESSYNEQFFGPGTRLTVL.

The chain carries TRBV2 and TRBJ1-4; no definite D call. V shed 4 bases and J shed 7 bases, with 16 bases lying between them. The CDR3 extends over 15 amino acids. Germline CDR1 SNHLY, CDR2 FYNNEI. CDR3 residues: CASSGQDVPGEKLFF. In nucleotides, the CDR3 is TGTGCCAGCAGTGGCCAAGACGTACCGGGTGAAAAACTGTTTTTT.

The V and J genes are TRBV5-1 and TRBJ2-5; TRBD2 might be the D (6 bases). V was cut by 3 bases and J by 4 bases, with 13 bases left in between. The CDR3 is made up of 14 amino acids. Per germline, CDR1 SGHRS and CDR2 YFSETQ. The CDR3 region has the DNA TGCGCCAGCAGCTCGTTGGGGGGTTCAGAGACCCAGTACTTC. The encoded protein is CASSSLGGSETQYF. Filled out from reference TRBV5-1 and TRBJ2-5, the complete variable domain reads KAGVTQTPRYLIKTRGQQVTLSCSPISGHRSVSWYQQTPGQGLQFLFEYFSETQRNKGNFPGRFSGRQFSNSRSEMNVSTLELGDSALYLCASSSLGGSETQYFGPGTRLLVL.

The gene calls are TRBV4-3 and TRBJ2-2; D is uncertain. The CDR3 covers 13 residues. V was clipped by 3 bases and J by 10 bases, with 12 bases between them. The V gene's germline CDR1 is LGHNA and CDR2 YSLEER. The CDR3 protein is CASSQGRVAELFF. The CDR3 nucleotides are TGCGCCAGCAGCCAGGGTCGGGTAGCGGAGCTGTTTTTT.

This chain connects TRBV2 to TRBJ2-2, with D tentatively TRBD1 (6 bases). With 5 bases removed from V and 7 bases from J, the gap between germline ends came to 14 bases. The CDR3 is made up of 14 amino acids. The germline CDR1 and CDR2 sequences are SNHLY and FYNNEI. CDR3 in amino acids: CASSPTGPGGELFF. CDR3 nucleotide sequence: TGTGCCAGCAGTCCGACAGGTCCCGGCGGGGAGCTGTTTTTT.

The chain is built from TRBV28 and TRBJ1-1; no definite D call. Germline-derived CDR1 and CDR2 are MDHEN and SYDVKM. V was trimmed by 6 bases and J by 10 bases, leaving 33 bases between them. This CDR3 spans 18 amino acids. For the CDR3, the DNA is TGTGCCAGCAGCGGTCCGCCCCATGTCCGTTTCCCCTTTGAATCAGCTTTCTTT. Translation: CASSGPPHVRFPFESAFF.

This chain links TRBV7-8 with TRBJ1-5, with D hard to call. The V and J ends lost 5 bases and 4 bases respectively, with 9 bases between them. Germline CDR1 reads SGHVS; CDR2 reads FQNEAQ. The CDR3 runs 13 residues. CDR3 amino acids: CASSPRRNQPQHF. CDR3 DNA sequence: TGTGCCAGCAGCCCACGTCGGAATCAGCCCCAGCATTTT. The entire variable domain, with the rest obtained from reference TRBV7-8 and TRBJ1-5, is as follows: GAGVSQSPRYKVAKRGQDVALRCDPISGHVSLFWYQQALGQGPEFLTYFQNEAQLDKSGLPSDRFFAERPEGSVSTLKIQRTQQEDSAVYLCASSPRRNQPQHFGDGTRLSIL.

The chain employs TRBV7-9 and TRBJ2-1, with TRBD2 matching over 11 bases. The V gene end was trimmed by 5 bases and the J gene end by 7 bases; junction bases not matched to a gene: 10. Germline V lookup: CDR1 SEHNR, CDR2 FQNEAQ (reference sequence). The CDR3 spans 16 residues. Written as DNA, the CDR3 is TGTGCCAGCAGCCCCGATAGCGGGGGGGCCCGGAATGAGCAGTTCTTC. It translates to CASSPDSGGARNEQFF.

This chain links TRBV5-1 with TRBJ2-2; D unclear. CDR1 and CDR2 (germline): SGHRS, YFSETQ. The CDR3 covers 12 residues. V shed 4 bases and J shed 8 bases, with 9 bases lying between them. CDR3 amino acids: CASSPSEGELFF. The CDR3 DNA follows: TGCGCCAGCAGCCCCTCGGAGGGGGAGCTGTTTTTT.

Only a few counts were recorded for this clone. CDR3 DNA sequence: TGTGCCAGCAGCCACGCGGGACCAGGAGAGCTGTTTTTT. It is translated as CASSHAGPGELFF. V usage is TRBV14 and J usage is TRBJ2-2, with D possibly TRBD2 on 6 matching bases. V was shortened by 3 bases and J by 11 bases, with 13 bases between the two germline ends. CDR3 length equals 13 residues. CDR1 SGHDN and CDR2 FVKESK come from the germline V gene. Full variable domain (missing parts from reference TRBV14 and TRBJ2-2): EAGVTQFPSHSVIEKGQTVTLRCDPISGHDNLYWYRRVMGKEIKFLLHFVKESKQDESGMPNNRFLAERTGGTYSTLKVQPAELEDSGVYFCASSHAGPGELFFGEGSRLTVL.

V and J are TRBV4-2 and TRBJ1-1; D perhaps matches TRBD1 (6 bases). V was trimmed by 4 bases and J by 4 bases, leaving 16 bases between them. Germline assignment: CDR1 LGHNA and CDR2 YNFKEQ. CDR3 size: 15 residues. In DNA, the CDR3 is TGTGCCAGCAGCCGCCCAGGGGATACGAGCACTGAAGCTTTCTTT. Translating it yields CASSRPGDTSTEAFF.

The gene calls are TRBV29-1 and TRBJ1-1; D gene uncertain. The germline V gene encodes CDR1 SQVTM and CDR2 ANQGSEA. This CDR3 has 13 amino acids. V dropped 0 bases and J dropped 2 bases, with 7 bases sitting between them. The CDR3 region is CSVEDQVNTEAFF. The CDR3 DNA reads TGCAGCGTTGAAGATCAGGTAAACACTGAAGCTTTCTTT.

This sequence joins TRBV11-2 and TRBJ2-2; 7 bases agree with TRBD2. The V segment lost 1 base and the J segment 7 bases; nucleotides outside the gene matches: 6. Germline CDR1 is SGHAT and CDR2 is FQNNGV. The CDR3 covers 15 residues. Here the CDR3 reads CASSLVGRGSGELFF. The CDR3 DNA sequence: TGTGCCAGCAGCTTAGTGGGGCGGGGGAGCGGGGAGCTGTTTTTT.

This clone was recorded only once. V gene TRBV10-3 combines with J gene TRBJ2-3; 14 nucleotides line up with TRBD2. Germline V lookup: CDR1 ENHRY, CDR2 SYGVKD. Germline trimming cut 4 bases from V and 1 base from J; bases unmatched to any gene: 1. There are 16 residues in the CDR3. For the CDR3, the DNA is TGTGCCATCAGTGGGGGACTAGCGGGGGGCACAGATACGCAGTATTTT. It encodes CAISGGLAGGTDTQYF.

The chain joins TRBV6-1 to TRBJ2-1, with a tentative D call TRBD1 (6 bases). The CDR3 length is 15 residues. Germline V lookup: CDR1 MNHNS, CDR2 SASEGT. V was cut by 9 bases and J by 0 bases, with 15 bases left in between. The DNA of the CDR3 is TGTGCCAGTAAAACAGGGCCTAGCTCCTACAATGAGCAGTTCTTC. Amino acid sequence: CASKTGPSSYNEQFF.

V usage is TRBV10-2 and J usage is TRBJ2-3; 7 bases map to TRBD2. This CDR3 has 11 residues. CDR1 and CDR2 from the germline V gene are WSHSY and SAAADI. V shed 10 bases and J 5 bases; nucleotides not matched to a gene: 3. Here the CDR3 DNA reads TGCGCCACCTCGGGGGGAGATACGCAGTATTTT. Its translation: CATSGGDTQYF.

This chain joins TRBV21-1 and TRBJ1-2; the table's D gene call, TRBD1, was not cross checked with the DNA. TRBV21-1 is a pseudogene segment. CDR3 length: 15 amino acids. CDR3 DNA sequence: TGTGCCAGCAGCAAACCCCGGACAGTCAACTATGGCTACACCTTC. Protein product: CASSKPRTVNYGYTF.

The chain recombines TRBV7-2 with TRBJ1-3; D remains unclear. The CDR3 is 15 residues long. V lost 0 bases and J 0 bases, leaving 6 bases between the germline ends. Germline lookup yields CDR1 SGHTA and CDR2 FQGNSA. The CDR3, as DNA: TGTGCCAGCAGCTTAGCAGTGCGCTCTGGAAACACCATATATTTT. It translates to CASSLAVRSGNTIYF.

The chain uses TRBV10-2 and TRBJ2-7; D perhaps matches TRBD1 (6 bases). The germline V gene has CDR1 WSHSY and CDR2 SAAADI. Trimming stripped 4 bases from V and 6 bases from J, with 19 bases between. The CDR3 loop spans 15 amino acids. The CDR3 nucleotides read TGCGCCAGCAGTGGGGGGCAAGGGCCGGTTAGCGAGCAGTACTTC. This codes for CASSGGQGPVSEQYF.

This clone was seen a single time. The chain joins TRBV19 to TRBJ2-3, with D possibly TRBD2 on 5 matching bases. Deletions cut 7 bases from V and 4 bases from J, with 18 bases between. The CDR3 is 15 residues long. Germline values: CDR1 LNHDA, CDR2 SQIVND (reference sequence). The DNA for the CDR3 is TGTGCCAGTACTCGAGTGGGGAGTAGTGCAGATACGCAGTATTTT. This translates into CASTRVGSSADTQYF.

The V and J genes are TRBV4-3 and TRBJ2-2, with TRBD2 matching over 10 bases. The germline V gene has CDR1 LGHNA and CDR2 YSLEER. The CDR3 runs 19 residues. The J segment lost 0 bases and the V segment lost 1 base, leaving 8 bases of the junction unmatched. CDR3 sequence: CASSQGISGGFSNTGELFF. CDR3 sequence (DNA): TGCGCCAGCAGCCAAGGGATTAGCGGGGGGTTCTCGAACACCGGGGAGCTGTTTTTT.

This chain joins TRBV29-1 and TRBJ1-4, with D unresolved. V lost 4 bases and J lost 0, with 9 bases in between. Germline V gives CDR1 SQVTM, CDR2 ANQGSEA. This CDR3 has 14 amino acids. CDR3 sequence (DNA): TGCAGCGTTGCGAGGGATACAACTAATGAAAAACTGTTTTTT. Translation: CSVARDTTNEKLFF.

A few counts support this clone. CDR3 amino acids: CSVGAGYTF. The DNA for the CDR3 is TGCAGCGTTGGCGCTGGCTACACCTTC. The V gene is TRBV29-1, the J gene TRBJ1-2; D remains ambiguous. Trimming stripped 4 bases from V and 7 bases from J, with 4 bases between. Germline V lookup: CDR1 SQVTM, CDR2 ANQGSEA. This CDR3 has 9 residues.

V and J are TRBV5-6 and TRBJ1-3, with D unresolved. This CDR3 spans 16 amino acids. Per the germline V gene, CDR1 is SGHDT and CDR2 is YYEEEE. V lost 1 base, J lost 1 base, and 12 bases lay in between. The CDR3: CASSLYREGSGNTIYF. CDR3 in DNA: TGTGCCAGCAGCTTGTATCGGGAAGGATCTGGAAACACCATATATTTT.

V usage is TRBV30 and J usage is TRBJ1-4; perhaps TRBD1 as D (5 bases). Germline V gene data show CDR1 as GTSNPN and CDR2 as SVGIG (reference sequence). This CDR3 comprises 13 residues. V dropped 7 bases and J dropped 6 bases, with 15 bases sitting between them. The CDR3 coding sequence is TGTGCCTCGTCAGGGAGGGGCTATGAAAAACTGTTTTTT. Residues: CASSGRGYEKLFF. Complete variable domain (other parts from reference TRBV30 and TRBJ1-4): SQTIHQWPATLVQPVGSPLSLECTVEGTSNPNLYWYRQAAGRGLQLLFYSVGIGQISSEVPQNLSASRPQDRQFILSSKKLLLSDSGFYLCASSGRGYEKLFFGSGTQLSVL.

CDR3 DNA: TGTGCCAGCAGCTTACTAGCGGGGGCCCTAGGATACAATGAGCAGTTCTTC. Protein: CASSLLAGALGYNEQFF. This chain joins TRBV7-2 and TRBJ2-1, with 10 positions matching TRBD2. The CDR3 contains 17 residues. In germline, CDR1 is SGHTA, CDR2 FQGNSA. V trimming: 2 bases; J trimming: 4 bases; junction bases outside the gene matches: 8.

This clone appeared a single time. The V and J genes are TRBV20-1 and TRBJ1-2; D may be TRBD1 (5 bases). The CDR3 contains 11 residues. V was cut by 5 bases and J by 9 bases, with 13 bases left in between. Germline V gene data show CDR1 as DFQATT and CDR2 as SNEGSKA (reference sequence). The DNA for the CDR3 is TGCAGTGCTGGGGCCGGGGGTAGCTACACCTTC. It is translated as CSAGAGGSYTF.

The V and J genes are TRBV27 and TRBJ2-5; 8 positions agree with TRBD1. V dropped 6 bases and J dropped 6; count of bases not matched to a gene: 6. This CDR3 spans 13 amino acids. Germline V gene data show CDR1 as MNHEY and CDR2 as SMNVEV (reference sequence). The CDR3 protein is CASSGQGPQTQYF. In nucleotides, the CDR3 is TGTGCCAGCAGCGGACAGGGTCCGCAGACCCAGTACTTC.

Written as DNA, the CDR3 is TGTGCCAGCAGCTTGTCAAACGCAGGGGGCTCAAATACGCAGTATTTT. Residues: CASSLSNAGGSNTQYF. The chain carries TRBV5-6 and TRBJ2-3; 8 bases align to TRBD1. Germline V gene sequence: CDR1 SGHDT, CDR2 YYEEEE. The CDR3 loop spans 16 amino acids. V was clipped by 1 base and J by 7 bases; unmatched bases: 11.

The chain employs TRBV10-2 and TRBJ2-7; D is undetermined. Germline CDR1 and CDR2: WSHSY and SAAADI. The CDR3 has 13 residues. Trimming took 5 bases from V and 3 from J, leaving 11 bases between them. In DNA form, the CDR3 reads TGCGCCAGCAGTTTTTATCACGGCTACGAGCAGTACTTC. Translated, it gives CASSFYHGYEQYF.

Regarding this clone: Distinct nucleotide sequences in the sample also encode this CDR3. The chain couples TRBV4-2 to TRBJ1-1; 7 nucleotides match TRBD1. After removal of 1 base from V and 5 bases from J, the junction contained 4 bases not matched to a gene. Looked up from germline, CDR1 is LGHNA and CDR2 is YNFKEQ. This CDR3 has 14 amino acids. In DNA form, the CDR3 reads TGTGCCAGCAGCCAAGGACAGGGCGGAACTGAAGCTTTCTTT. It is translated as CASSQGQGGTEAFF.